Below are 24 T cell receptor beta chains sequenced from a single sample in a study of blood T cells in healthy people across ages. Then a second PCR, running roughly 6 to 12 cycles, was carried out with a sample-barcoded 5' primer and a J-beta primer mix. MiXCR was run by TCRdb on the 5' RACE reads, yielding one entry per CDR3 protein. The table includes 650,000 to 950,000 distinct CDR3 sequences, 40% to 50% detected once. Sequenced sample: blood. The source is a man aged 55 to 70 in good health.

This clonotype was seen once. This sequence joins TRBV7-2 and TRBJ1-6, with a tentative D call TRBD1 (5 bases). Deletions cut 7 bases from V and 6 bases from J, with 28 bases between. Germline loops: CDR1 SGHTA, CDR2 FQGNSA. The length of the CDR3 is 19 residues. The DNA for the CDR3 is TGTGCCAGCAAAGCAGCGGGGCCGGGCGGCGGTATGCTTAATTCACCCCTCCACTTT. This codes for CASKAAGPGGGMLNSPLHF.

J is TRBJ1-3 and V is TRBV20-1; TRBD1 is a possible D gene (5 bases). Germline CDR1 is DFQATT and CDR2 is SNEGSKA (reference sequence). Trimming left V 0 bases short and J 8 bases short, with 11 bases between. The CDR3 sequence is 13 residues long. The chain's CDR3 is CSAREGGGDTIYF. CDR3 DNA: TGCAGTGCTAGAGAGGGGGGGGGAGACACCATATATTTT.

The V call is TRBV10-3, the J call TRBJ2-4; possible D gene TRBD1, 6 bases. The tail of the sequence fits TRBJ2-7 better, so the J call may be wrong. Germline loops: CDR1 ENHRY, CDR2 SYGVKD. The CDR3 is 14 amino acids. The CDR3 reads CAIAGVTTFYEQYF. The CDR3, as DNA: TGTGCCATCGCAGGGGTTACTACATTCTACGAGCAGTACTTC.

V usage is TRBV12-3 or TRBV12-4 and J usage is TRBJ2-5; D is perhaps TRBD1 or TRBD2 (6 bases each). Trimming left V 2 bases short and J 6 bases short, with 16 bases between. The CDR3 extends over 15 amino acids. The CDR3 region has the DNA TGTGCCAGCAGTTTAAGGGGGGCTTGGGGGAAGACCCAGTACTTC. Protein product: CASSLRGAWGKTQYF.

As regards this clonotype: Sequence at one end of the junction differs from germline and may be a read error. The CDR3 sequence is CAGSYSRRTSSYEQYF. CDR3 bases: TGTGCCGGCAGTTACTCGAGGCGGACCAGCTCCTACGAGCAGTACTTC. The gene calls are TRBV6-5 and TRBJ2-7; D is uncertain. This CDR3 is 16 amino acids long. Germline values: CDR1 MNHEY, CDR2 SVGAGI.

The rearrangement uses TRBV6-5 and TRBJ2-4, with D unclear. The J call is in doubt because the DNA end fits TRBJ2-7 better. Germline values: CDR1 MNHEY, CDR2 SVGAGI. The CDR3 contains 13 residues. DNA for the CDR3: TGTGCCAGCAGTTACTCTAGATTCTACGAGCAGTACTTC. Encoded protein: CASSYSRFYEQYF.

This sequence joins TRBV28 and TRBJ2-5; the match to TRBD2 covers 8 bases. TRBJ2-7 matches the DNA end more closely, so the J call is doubtful. Germline V gives CDR1 MDHEN, CDR2 SYDVKM. The CDR3 is made up of 16 amino acids. The CDR3 DNA sequence: TGTGCCAGCAGTTTAGCGGGGGGAAGCTATTCGGACGAGCAGTACTTC. Translating gives CASSLAGGSYSDEQYF.

This clonotype appeared once. This rearrangement joins TRBV5-6 to TRBJ2-7; TRBD1 matches at 8 bases. The CDR3 sequence is 15 residues long. The germline V gene has CDR1 SGHDT and CDR2 YYEEEE. The V and J ends lost 4 bases and 5 bases, in that order; junction bases with no gene match: 11. In DNA, the CDR3 is TGTGCCAGCAGCGCGGGACAGGCAGAATCCCACGAGCAGTACTTC. Translating gives CASSAGQAESHEQYF.

This clonotype has only a few counts. This rearrangement joins TRBV25-1 to TRBJ2-2; possible D gene TRBD1, 6 bases. CDR1 is MGHDK, CDR2 SYGVNS, per germline. Trimming removed 7 bases at V and 1 base at J, with 7 bases between. The CDR3 consists of 13 residues. In DNA form, the CDR3 reads TGTGCCAGCATCAGGGGGAACACCGGGGAGCTGTTTTTT. It yields the protein CASIRGNTGELFF. Using reference TRBV25-1 and TRBJ2-2 for the parts outside the CDR3, the full variable domain is EADIYQTPRYLVIGTGKKITLECSQTMGHDKMYWYQQDPGMELHLIHYSYGVNSTEKGDLSSESTVSRIRTEHFPLTLESARPSHTSQYLCASIRGNTGELFFGEGSRLTVL.

This clonotype occurred once. It is likely a read error, because the conserved phenylalanine at the end of the CDR3 is missing. The genes are TRBV7-2 and TRBJ2-1; D is unclear. V was trimmed by 3 bases and J by 6 bases, leaving 6 bases between them. CDR1 is SGHTA, CDR2 FQGNSA, per germline. The CDR3 contains 12 residues. In nucleotides, the CDR3 is TGTGCCAGCAGCTTGGGGTCCAATGAGCAGTTCGTC. This sequence encodes CASSLGSNEQFV.

A few counts support this clonotype. The chain couples TRBV20-1 to TRBJ1-2; D is unclear. There are 13 residues in the CDR3. In germline, CDR1 is DFQATT, CDR2 SNEGSKA (reference sequence). Trimming took 5 bases from V and 4 from J, leaving 14 bases between them. The CDR3 DNA reads TGCAGTGCTCGGACGGCCTCGGGCTATGGCTACACCTTC. This translates into CSARTASGYGYTF.

This clonotype was seen only a few times. The V gene is TRBV11-1, the J gene TRBJ2-7; maybe TRBD1 (6 bases). The CDR3 runs 12 residues. Germline V gene data show CDR1 as SGHAT and CDR2 as FQDESV (reference sequence). The germline V and J ends were trimmed by 5 bases and 6 bases, with 11 bases remaining between them. This CDR3 is CASSLGGAEQYF. CDR3 nucleotide sequence: TGTGCCAGCAGCCTAGGGGGAGCCGAGCAGTACTTC.

This clonotype has only one observation. The chain couples TRBV7-2 to TRBJ2-7; no reliable D call. V shed 1 base and J shed 1 base, with 11 bases lying between them. CDR1 and CDR2 from the germline V gene are SGHTA and FQGNSA. The CDR3 runs 15 residues. Written as DNA, the CDR3 is TGTGCCAGCAGCTTAGAACACACTTCGTCCTACGAGCAGTACTTC. Protein sequence: CASSLEHTSSYEQYF.

This clonotype turned up a few times. The chain has TRBV6-2 or TRBV6-3 and TRBJ1-2; D unresolved. Germline V gene data show CDR1 as MNHEY and CDR2 as SVGEGT. With 6 bases removed from V and 5 bases from J, the gap between germline ends came to 13 bases. This CDR3 region has 13 residues. CDR3 in amino acids: CASSDHRAYGYTF. CDR3 DNA: TGTGCCAGCAGCGATCACAGAGCTTATGGCTACACCTTC.

This chain joins TRBV19 and TRBJ2-1; 7 bases are a match to TRBD2. The germline gives CDR1 LNHDA, CDR2 SQIVND (reference sequence). With 0 bases clipped from V and 1 base from J, the junction kept 3 bases outside the gene matches. This CDR3 has 16 amino acids. The CDR3, as DNA: TGTGCCAGTAGTATAGAGCGGGGAGGGTCCTACAATGAGCAGTTCTTC. Residues: CASSIERGGSYNEQFF. The whole variable domain, filled in from reference TRBV19 and TRBJ2-1, reads DGGITQSPKYLFRKEGQNVTLSCEQNLNHDAMYWYRQDPGQGLRLIYYSQIVNDFQKGDIAEGYSVSREKKESFPLTVTSAQKNPTAFYLCASSIERGGSYNEQFFGPGTRLTVL.

This rearrangement joins TRBV18 to TRBJ2-1; 7 positions match TRBD1. V dropped 4 bases and J dropped 5; count of bases not matched to a gene: 8. Per the germline V gene, CDR1 is KGHSH and CDR2 is LQKENI. The CDR3 has 15 residues. The CDR3 loop reads CASSLQGTANNEQFF. For the CDR3, the DNA is TGTGCCAGCTCACTACAAGGGACAGCGAACAATGAGCAGTTCTTC. Full variable domain (remainder filled in from reference TRBV18 and TRBJ2-1): NAGVMQNPRHLVRRRGQEARLRCSPMKGHSHVYWYRQLPEEGLKFMVYLQKENIIDESGMPKERFSAEFPKEGPSILRIQQVVRGDSAAYFCASSLQGTANNEQFFGPGTRLTVL.

J is TRBJ2-1 and V is TRBV24-1, with 9 bases that match TRBD1. The CDR3 is 17 amino acids. With 0 bases clipped from V and 1 base from J, the junction kept 3 bases outside the gene matches. Germline-derived CDR1 and CDR2 are KGHDR and SFDVKD. The CDR3 spells CATSDLEGTGSYNEQFF. Written as DNA, the CDR3 is TGTGCCACCAGTGATTTGGAGGGGACAGGGTCCTACAATGAGCAGTTCTTC.

This clonotype was found a few times. This chain links TRBV7-9 with TRBJ2-3; D is ambiguous. Between the trimmed V and J ends, which lost 1 base and 6 bases, there was a span of 11 bases. Germline V gives CDR1 SEHNR, CDR2 FQNEAQ (reference sequence). This CDR3 contains 14 residues. CDR3 in amino acids: CASSLGQLQDTQYF. The CDR3 nucleotides read TGTGCCAGCAGCTTAGGGCAACTACAGGATACGCAGTATTTT. Drawing the rest from reference TRBV7-9 and TRBJ2-3, the complete variable domain is DTGVSQNPRHKITKRGQNVTFRCDPISEHNRLYWYRQTLGQGPEFLTYFQNEAQLEKSRLLSDRFSAERPKGSFSTLEIQRTEQGDSAMYLCASSLGQLQDTQYFGPGTRLTVL.

This clonotype was picked up a small number of times. The rearrangement joins TRBV6-5 to TRBJ1-2; D gene ambiguous. The ends were cut back, 6 bases at V and 3 bases at J, with 17 bases in the middle. From germline, CDR1 is MNHEY and CDR2 SVGAGI. CDR3 length equals 15 residues. In nucleotides, the CDR3 is TGTGCCAGCAGAGAGAGGGTCTCTAGGGACTATGGCTACACCTTC. Protein sequence: CASRERVSRDYGYTF.

This clonotype has at least ten counts. The CDR3 nucleotides read TGTGCCAGCAGTGCTGGGACTAGCGGATCCTACGAGCAGTACTTC. Its translation is CASSAGTSGSYEQYF. The chain has TRBV6-1 and TRBJ2-7, with TRBD2 matching over 11 bases. This CDR3 is 15 amino acids long. Germline V gene lookup returns CDR1 MNHNS and CDR2 SASEGT. After removal of 4 bases from V and 1 base from J, the junction contained 3 bases not matched to a gene.

This rearrangement joins TRBV6-2 or TRBV6-3 to TRBJ1-1; D is undetermined. Germline assignment: CDR1 MNHEY and CDR2 SVGEGT. The CDR3 length is 12 residues. The V end was cut by 6 bases, the J end by 10 bases, with 15 bases between. The CDR3 loop is CASSRESRRAFF. The CDR3 region has the DNA TGTGCCAGCAGCCGAGAGTCAAGGAGAGCTTTCTTT.

This clonotype came up a few times. This chain links TRBV6-1 with TRBJ1-4, with D possibly being TRBD1 (5 bases). This CDR3 is built from 12 residues. V was cut by 8 bases and J by 2 bases, with 6 bases left in between. Germline loops: CDR1 MNHNS, CDR2 SASEGT. CDR3 in DNA: TGTGCCAGCCGGGGGACTAATGAAAAACTGTTTTTT. It encodes CASRGTNEKLFF.

This chain uses TRBV20-1 with TRBJ2-3; D not resolved. Germline CDR1 is DFQATT and CDR2 is SNEGSKA (reference sequence). The CDR3 has 15 amino acids. V was shortened by 2 bases and J by 0 bases, with 12 bases between the two germline ends. CDR3 sequence: CSARIQNPSTDTQYF. CDR3 nucleotide sequence: TGCAGTGCTAGAATACAAAACCCTAGCACAGATACGCAGTATTTT.

In its sample, this clonotype was seen once. The J gene is TRBJ2-5, the V gene TRBV21-1. TRBV21-1 is reported as a pseudogene. This CDR3 region has 15 residues. DNA of the CDR3: TGTGCCAGCAGCAAAGCGCGGGCAGACCAAGAGACCCAGTACTTC. Amino acid sequence: CASSKARADQETQYF.